These 20 T cell receptor beta chains came from one sample sequenced in a study of cytomegalovirus exposure and HLA in healthy donors. This PCR relied on a set of 60 Vbeta primers and 13 Jbeta primers. Generated by immunoSEQ multiplex PCR, the TCRdb table keeps only in-frame clones and is missing some. The sample consists of about 180,000 clones, less than 85% of them appearing once. The specimen was PBMCs. The receptors come from a man aged 40-50 years in good health and CMV-seronegative.

This clone was counted a few times. The chain couples TRBV10-2 to TRBJ2-7; TRBD1 aligns across 8 bases. With V trimmed by 6 bases and J by 2 bases, 3 bases remained unmatched. CDR3 size: 13 residues. Per germline, CDR1 WSHSY and CDR2 SAAADI. The DNA for the CDR3 is TGCGCCAGCAGCGGACAGGGAGCCTACGAGCAGTACTTC. It translates to CASSGQGAYEQYF.

The rearrangement uses TRBV9 and TRBJ1-2; tentative D call: TRBD1 (6 bases). V gave up 3 bases and J gave up 0 bases, with 18 bases separating them. The CDR3 totals 17 residues. Germline CDR1 and CDR2: SGDLS and YYNGEE. CDR3 sequence: CASSGRTAGPANYGYTF. The DNA of the CDR3 is TGTGCCAGCAGCGGTCGGACAGCAGGACCTGCTAACTATGGCTACACCTTC.

V is TRBV30 and J is TRBJ2-1, with D unclear. This CDR3 is 17 amino acids long. The V end lost 1 base, the J end lost 0 bases, and 16 bases lay between the germline ends. The germline V gene has CDR1 GTSNPN and CDR2 SVGIG (reference sequence). CDR3: CAWSGVQFTSSYNEQFF. The CDR3 DNA sequence: TGTGCCTGGAGTGGCGTTCAATTCACGAGCTCCTACAATGAGCAGTTCTTC.

V is TRBV5-1 and J is TRBJ2-7, with 8 bases identical to TRBD2. With 0 bases clipped from V and 6 bases from J, the junction kept 8 bases outside the gene matches. Germline assignment: CDR1 SGHRS and CDR2 YFSETQ. The CDR3 length is 15 residues. In nucleotides, the CDR3 is TGCGCCAGCAGCTTGGGCCCAGGACTAGCTAGCGAGCAGTACTTC. Its translation: CASSLGPGLASEQYF.

The CDR3 region has the DNA TGCGCCAGCAGAATATTGGGGAGCACCGGGGAGCTGTTTTTT. Translating gives CASRILGSTGELFF. The gene calls are TRBV5-1 and TRBJ2-2, with a weak D call TRBD2 (5 bases). The CDR3 is 14 amino acids. CDR1 and CDR2 from the germline V gene are SGHRS and YFSETQ. The V end lost 5 bases, the J end lost 4 bases, and 12 bases lay between the germline ends.

The genes are TRBV7-8 and TRBJ2-3, with D unclear. This CDR3 region has 12 residues. V was cut by 5 bases and J by 6 bases, with 9 bases left in between. Germline CDR1 and CDR2: SGHVS and FQNEAQ. CDR3 region: CASSPTRDTQYF. The CDR3 DNA follows: TGTGCCAGCAGCCCCACTCGCGATACGCAGTATTTT.

J is TRBJ2-7 and V is TRBV27; D gene ambiguous. The CDR3 contains 14 residues. Trimming stripped 6 bases from V and 7 bases from J, with 19 bases between. Germline CDR1 and CDR2: MNHEY and SMNVEV (reference sequence). The CDR3 reads CASSRRDSFGEQYF. The CDR3 nucleotides read TGTGCCAGCAGCCGACGAGACTCTTTCGGGGAGCAGTACTTC.

J is TRBJ1-1 and V is TRBV14; a possible D gene is TRBD1 (5 bases). The V and J ends lost 5 bases and 5 bases respectively, with 12 bases between them. The CDR3 runs 13 residues. From germline, CDR1 is SGHDN and CDR2 FVKESK. CDR3 loop: CASSSGGVTEAFF. In nucleotides, the CDR3 is TGTGCCAGCAGCTCTGGGGGGGTAACTGAAGCTTTCTTT.

V usage is TRBV10-3 and J usage is TRBJ1-1; D ambiguous. Germline V gene data show CDR1 as ENHRY and CDR2 as SYGVKD. The germline V and J ends were trimmed by 5 bases and 3 bases, with 13 bases remaining between them. This CDR3 has 14 residues. DNA of the CDR3: TGTGCCATCAGTCACGGGAGATCCCACACTGAAGCTTTCTTT. Translating it yields CAISHGRSHTEAFF.

The chain joins TRBV7-2 to TRBJ1-5; 8 positions match TRBD1. V lost 3 bases to trimming and J lost 6 bases; unmatched junction nucleotides: 10. The CDR3 runs to 16 residues. Per germline, CDR1 SGHTA and CDR2 FQGNSA. This CDR3 reads CASSLDGQGRSQPQHF. For the CDR3, the DNA is TGTGCCAGCAGCTTGGATGGACAGGGAAGGAGTCAGCCCCAGCATTTT.

The chain links TRBV18 to TRBJ2-5; D uncertain. This CDR3 has 14 amino acids. The V gene lost 3 bases and the J gene lost 5 bases, with 13 bases spanning the gap. Germline-derived CDR1 and CDR2 are KGHSH and LQKENI. The CDR3 nucleotides are TGTGCCAGCTCACCCCCCGCTAGGTCGGAGACCCAGTACTTC. Amino acids: CASSPPARSETQYF.

Written as DNA, the CDR3 is TGTGCCAGCAGCTTGCGACGCGGACTAGCTGATTACGAGCAGTACTTC. Its translation: CASSLRRGLADYEQYF. This rearrangement joins TRBV5-6 to TRBJ2-7; 8 bases align to TRBD2. V shed 1 base and J 4 bases; nucleotides not matched to a gene: 10. Germline V gives CDR1 SGHDT, CDR2 YYEEEE. The CDR3 covers 16 residues.

CDR3 sequence (DNA): TGTGCCAGCAGCTTAGCGGCTAGCTTAAACTACGAGCAGTACTTC. It codes for CASSLAASLNYEQYF. This chain connects TRBV7-2 to TRBJ2-7, with D perhaps matching TRBD2 (5 bases). CDR3 length equals 15 residues. Germline CDR1 reads SGHTA; CDR2 reads FQGNSA. Trimming stripped 0 bases from V and 3 bases from J, with 12 bases between.

V usage is TRBV10-3 and J usage is TRBJ1-1, with TRBD1 matching 7 bases. V lost 6 bases and J lost 0; bases outside the gene matches: 10. There are 16 residues in the CDR3. Per germline, CDR1 ENHRY and CDR2 SYGVKD. The CDR3 sequence: CAIRTGDKPMNTEAFF. The CDR3, as DNA: TGTGCCATCAGAACAGGGGACAAGCCCATGAACACTGAAGCTTTCTTT.

CDR3 residues: CASSRLAGIETQYF. Here the CDR3 DNA reads TGTGCCAGCAGTCGACTAGCGGGGATAGAGACCCAGTACTTC. V usage is TRBV7-2 and J usage is TRBJ2-5, with TRBD2 matching over 11 bases. CDR1 and CDR2 (germline): SGHTA, FQGNSA. V lost 6 bases to trimming and J lost 4 bases; unmatched junction nucleotides: 4. The length of the CDR3 is 14 residues.

This chain connects TRBV7-3 to TRBJ2-3; D remains ambiguous. CDR3 length: 13 residues. The V and J ends lost 5 bases and 6 bases respectively, with 12 bases between them. The germline gives CDR1 SGHTA, CDR2 FQGTGA. CDR3 amino acids: CASSTNFIDTQYF. The CDR3 DNA is TGTGCCAGCAGCACCAACTTCATCGATACGCAGTATTTT.

This chain connects TRBV7-2 to TRBJ2-3; 9 nucleotides line up with TRBD2. Germline trimming cut 3 bases from V and 0 bases from J; bases unmatched to any gene: 4. Germline-derived CDR1 and CDR2 are SGHTA and FQGNSA. This CDR3 is built from 16 residues. The CDR3 loop reads CASSFLAGSSTDTQYF. The CDR3 DNA reads TGTGCCAGCAGCTTCCTAGCGGGATCTAGCACAGATACGCAGTATTTT.

The rearrangement uses TRBV23-1 and TRBJ2-5; D ambiguous. TRBV23-1 carries the ORF label, with uncertain function. The CDR3 has 13 amino acids. The V gene lost 10 bases and the J gene lost 2 bases, with 14 bases spanning the gap. As DNA, the CDR3 is TGCGCCATGCTCCGGGTTTATCAAGAGACCCAGTACTTC. Residues: CAMLRVYQETQYF.

V is TRBV4-1 and J is TRBJ2-1; TRBD1 aligns across 7 bases. Germline-derived CDR1 and CDR2 are MGHRA and YSYEKL. V was pared by 0 bases and J by 3 bases, with 5 bases of the junction left unmatched. This CDR3 contains 16 residues. Here the CDR3 reads CASSQDATGVYNEQFF. The CDR3 DNA follows: TGCGCCAGCAGCCAAGACGCCACAGGGGTCTACAATGAGCAGTTCTTC.

V and J are TRBV6-5 and TRBJ1-5, with 9 positions matching TRBD1. V trimming: 0 bases; J trimming: 7 bases; junction bases outside the gene matches: 4. The CDR3 is made up of 15 amino acids. Germline V gene lookup returns CDR1 MNHEY and CDR2 SVGAGI. Written as DNA, the CDR3 is TGTGCCAGCAGTTACTCGTGGACAGGGGAGCAGCCCCAGCATTTT. Protein sequence: CASSYSWTGEQPQHF.